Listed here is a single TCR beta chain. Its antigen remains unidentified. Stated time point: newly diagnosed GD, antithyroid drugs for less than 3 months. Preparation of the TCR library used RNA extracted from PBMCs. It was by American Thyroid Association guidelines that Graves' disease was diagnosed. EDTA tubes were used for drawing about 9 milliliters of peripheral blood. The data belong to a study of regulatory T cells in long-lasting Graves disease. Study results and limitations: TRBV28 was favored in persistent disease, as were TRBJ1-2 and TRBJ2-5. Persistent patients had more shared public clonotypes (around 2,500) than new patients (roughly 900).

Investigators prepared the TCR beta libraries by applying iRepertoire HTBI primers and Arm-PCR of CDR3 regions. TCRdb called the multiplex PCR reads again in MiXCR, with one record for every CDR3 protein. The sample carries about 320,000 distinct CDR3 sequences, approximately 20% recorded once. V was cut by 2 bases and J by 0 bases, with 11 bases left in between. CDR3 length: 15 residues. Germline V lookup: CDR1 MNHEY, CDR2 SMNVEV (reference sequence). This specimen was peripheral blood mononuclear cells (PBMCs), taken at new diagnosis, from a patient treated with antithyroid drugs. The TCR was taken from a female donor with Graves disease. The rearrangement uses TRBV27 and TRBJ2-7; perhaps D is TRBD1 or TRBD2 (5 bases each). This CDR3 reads CASSLEGTDSYEQYF. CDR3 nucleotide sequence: TGTGCCAGCAGTTTAGAGGGGACCGACTCCTACGAGCAGTACTTC.